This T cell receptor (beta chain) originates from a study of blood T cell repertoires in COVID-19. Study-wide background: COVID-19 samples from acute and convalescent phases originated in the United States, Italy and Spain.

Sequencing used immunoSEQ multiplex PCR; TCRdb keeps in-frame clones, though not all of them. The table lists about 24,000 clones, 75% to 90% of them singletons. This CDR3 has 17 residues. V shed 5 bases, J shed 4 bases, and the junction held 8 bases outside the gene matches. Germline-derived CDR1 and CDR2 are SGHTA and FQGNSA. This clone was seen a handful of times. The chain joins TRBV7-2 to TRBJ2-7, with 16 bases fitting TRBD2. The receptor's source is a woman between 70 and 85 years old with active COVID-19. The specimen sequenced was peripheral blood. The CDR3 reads CASSTGTSGGARYEQYF. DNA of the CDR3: TGTGCCAGCAGCACCGGGACTAGCGGGGGGGCTCGGTACGAGCAGTACTTC.